The 21 T cell receptor beta chains below come from one sample, sequenced in a study of cytomegalovirus exposure and HLA in healthy donors. Amplification used 60 Vbeta primers and 13 Jbeta primers. Here immunoSEQ multiplex PCR was the method, and the copy in TCRdb shows in-frame clones only, minus some. The sample consists of approximately 90,000 clones, 60% to 70% of them appearing once. The source material was PBMCs. Receptors were obtained from a woman in her twenties or thirties in good health and CMV-seronegative.

The V call is TRBV9, the J call TRBJ2-3; the D gene is possibly TRBD1 (5 bases). With 4 bases removed from V and 3 bases from J, the gap between germline ends came to 15 bases. The CDR3 is 15 residues long. Germline V gene lookup returns CDR1 SGDLS and CDR2 YYNGEE. This chain's CDR3 is CASSQGVGRTDTQYF. CDR3 nucleotides: TGTGCCAGCAGCCAGGGTGTGGGGCGGACAGATACGCAGTATTTT.

This chain joins TRBV4-2 and TRBJ1-1; 8 nucleotides align to TRBD1. CDR3 length: 18 residues. The V gene end was trimmed by 4 bases and the J gene end by 1 base; junction bases not matched to a gene: 14. Germline V CDR1 and CDR2: LGHNA, YNFKEQ. CDR3 nucleotide sequence: TGTGCCAGCAGCCCCCAGTACCGGGACAGGAGCCCGAACACTGAAGCTTTCTTT. This encodes CASSPQYRDRSPNTEAFF.

This sequence joins TRBV27 and TRBJ1-2, with D tentatively TRBD1 (6 bases). CDR1 is MNHEY, CDR2 SMNVEV, per germline (reference sequence). Trimming pared 0 bases from V and 5 bases from J, leaving 7 bases between. The CDR3 totals 13 residues. The chain's CDR3 is CASSLSTGYGYTF. CDR3 DNA: TGTGCCAGCAGTTTATCGACAGGTTATGGCTACACCTTC.

The chain links TRBV10-3 to TRBJ1-6; D ambiguous. Germline V CDR1 and CDR2: ENHRY, SYGVKD. The CDR3 consists of 14 residues. Trimming pared 3 bases from V and 8 bases from J, leaving 11 bases between. The CDR3 here is CAISDSTRDSPLHF. The CDR3, as DNA: TGTGCCATCAGTGACAGCACCCGGGATTCACCCCTCCACTTT.

The sample holds many counts of this clone. The chain combines TRBV4-1 with TRBJ1-6; tentative D call: TRBD1 (5 bases). The germline CDR1 and CDR2 sequences are MGHRA and YSYEKL. This CDR3 has 16 residues. The ends were cut back, 6 bases at V and 7 bases at J, with 19 bases in the middle. CDR3 sequence (DNA): TGCGCCAGCAGGGACCCGGGACTGGCCACCAATTCACCCCTCCACTTT. This translates into CASRDPGLATNSPLHF.

Comments on this clone: Its ends do not fully match the called genes, so a read error is possible. The gene calls are TRBV7-8 and TRBJ1-1; a weak D match, TRBD1 (6 bases). In germline, CDR1 is SGHVS, CDR2 FQNEAQ. The CDR3 is made up of 16 amino acids. The CDR3 spells CASSPRGRGAGTEALF. DNA for the CDR3: TGTGCCAGCAGCCCTAGGGGCAGGGGCGCGGGCACTGAAGCTCTCTTT.

V is TRBV5-4 and J is TRBJ1-1; D might be TRBD1 (6 bases). Trimming left V 4 bases short and J 3 bases short, with 13 bases between. CDR1 and CDR2 from the germline V gene are SGHNT and YYREEE (reference sequence). This CDR3 spans 14 amino acids. The CDR3 region is CASSPDRSDTEAFF. DNA of the CDR3: TGTGCCAGCAGCCCGGACAGATCGGACACTGAAGCTTTCTTT. Full variable domain (rest looked up from reference TRBV5-4 and TRBJ1-1): ETGVTQSPTHLIKTRGQQVTLRCSSQSGHNTVSWYQQALGQGPQFIFQYYREEENGRGNFPPRFSGLQFPNYSSELNVNALELDDSALYLCASSPDRSDTEAFFGQGTRLTVV.

This clone came up once. This CDR3 reads CATAAEKTDTQYF. In DNA form, the CDR3 reads TGTGCCACCGCAGCGGAGAAGACAGATACGCAGTATTTT. The V call is TRBV15, the J call TRBJ2-3, with D possibly being TRBD2 (5 bases). CDR1 is LNHNV, CDR2 YYDKDF, per germline (reference sequence). V lost 8 bases and J 3 bases, leaving 12 bases between the germline ends. The CDR3 sequence is 13 residues long.

V usage is TRBV27 and J usage is TRBJ1-4; D not certain. The CDR3 runs to 15 residues. V was shortened by 3 bases and J by 3 bases, with 11 bases between the two germline ends. Germline V gives CDR1 MNHEY, CDR2 SMNVEV (reference sequence). DNA of the CDR3: TGTGCCAGCAGTTTGTCGAGGTCGGCTAATGAAAAACTGTTTTTT. It codes for CASSLSRSANEKLFF.

This clone came up a few times. The chain is built from TRBV28 and TRBJ1-5; tentative D call: TRBD1 (5 bases). The CDR3 totals 14 residues. The germline V and J ends were trimmed by 2 bases and 13 bases, with 18 bases remaining between them. Germline lookup yields CDR1 MDHEN and CDR2 SYDVKM. The DNA of the CDR3 is TGTGCCAGCAGTTTAAGGGGTTCGCCCCCGCGTCAGCATTTT. Translation gives CASSLRGSPPRQHF. Full variable domain (missing parts from reference TRBV28 and TRBJ1-5): DVKVTQSSRYLVKRTGEKVFLECVQDMDHENMFWYRQDPGLGLRLIYFSYDVKMKEKGDIPEGYSVSREKKERFSLILESASTNQTSMYLCASSLRGSPPRQHFGDGTRLSIL.

This clone was observed a handful of times. This chain uses TRBV19 with TRBJ2-3; TRBD2 agrees at 10 bases. The germline V gene encodes CDR1 LNHDA and CDR2 SQIVND (reference sequence). The V segment lost 5 bases and the J segment 4 bases; nucleotides outside the gene matches: 12. The CDR3 loop spans 17 amino acids. The CDR3 bases are TGTGCCAGTAGTGTCAATCTAGCGGGAGATGGCGCAGATACGCAGTATTTT. Its protein product is CASSVNLAGDGADTQYF.

This clone was picked up a small number of times. The V gene is TRBV27, the J gene TRBJ2-3; possibly TRBD2 for D (6 bases). V gave up 1 base and J gave up 5 bases, with 13 bases separating them. The length of the CDR3 is 15 residues. Germline CDR1 reads MNHEY; CDR2 reads SMNVEV (reference sequence). The CDR3 nucleotides read TGTGCCAGCAGTTTATACGGCCCAGCGGGAGATACGCAGTATTTT. This sequence encodes CASSLYGPAGDTQYF.

The chain links TRBV11-1 to TRBJ1-1; D not certain. This CDR3 has 19 residues. Germline CDR1 and CDR2: SGHAT and FQDESV (reference sequence). The germline V and J ends were trimmed by 1 base and 3 bases, with 24 bases remaining between them. The CDR3 spells CASSLVDPWQQLEDTEAFF. The CDR3 nucleotides are TGTGCCAGCAGCTTAGTAGACCCTTGGCAGCAGCTAGAGGACACTGAAGCTTTCTTT.

The rearrangement joins TRBV4-1 to TRBJ1-5; D is uncertain. Germline-derived CDR1 and CDR2 are MGHRA and YSYEKL. The CDR3 runs 15 residues. The germline V and J ends were trimmed by 0 bases and 7 bases, with 13 bases remaining between them. The chain's CDR3 is CASSQDRGWGQPQHF. CDR3 bases: TGCGCCAGCAGCCAAGATAGAGGGTGGGGACAGCCCCAGCATTTT.

The gene calls are TRBV5-6 and TRBJ2-7; 8 positions agree with TRBD2. The V gene end was trimmed by 4 bases and the J gene end by 3 bases; junction bases not matched to a gene: 12. Germline V lookup: CDR1 SGHDT, CDR2 YYEEEE. The CDR3 is 16 residues long. CDR3 DNA: TGTGCCAGCAGCGACGGTGGAAGCGGGGGCATCTACGAGCAGTACTTC. Encoded protein: CASSDGGSGGIYEQYF.

The rearrangement uses TRBV5-1 and TRBJ2-7; a possible D gene is TRBD2 (7 bases). This CDR3 contains 11 residues. Germline CDR1 SGHRS, CDR2 YFSETQ. Trimming removed 4 bases at V and 6 bases at J, with 8 bases between. CDR3 protein: CASSRGGEQYF. The CDR3 coding sequence is TGCGCCAGCAGCAGGGGGGGCGAGCAGTACTTC.

J is TRBJ2-7 and V is TRBV14; the D gene is possibly TRBD1 (9 bases). From germline, CDR1 is SGHDN and CDR2 FVKESK. The length of the CDR3 is 22 residues. The V end lost 1 base, the J end lost 0 bases, and 31 bases lay between the germline ends. CDR3: CASSQGTISGQGRGRISYEQYF. CDR3 sequence (DNA): TGTGCCAGCAGCCAAGGAACGATATCAGGACAGGGGCGCGGGAGGATCTCCTACGAGCAGTACTTC.

The V gene is TRBV6-5, the J gene TRBJ2-6; tentatively, D is TRBD2 (5 bases). V gave up 6 bases and J gave up 2 bases, with 8 bases separating them. From germline, CDR1 is MNHEY and CDR2 SVGAGI. CDR3 size: 14 residues. The CDR3 loop is CASRWRPGANVLTF. The CDR3, as DNA: TGTGCCAGCAGATGGAGGCCTGGGGCCAACGTCCTGACTTTC.

The rearrangement joins TRBV9 to TRBJ1-1; 8 nucleotides align to TRBD1. Germline V CDR1 and CDR2: SGDLS, YYNGEE. The CDR3 runs to 18 residues. The trim removed 2 bases at V and 1 base at J, leaving 13 bases unmatched. CDR3 sequence reads: CASSVVPQGATRNTEAFF. The CDR3 coding sequence is TGTGCCAGCAGCGTTGTTCCCCAGGGGGCGACTAGGAACACTGAAGCTTTCTTT.

Of note for this clone: Relative to the germline gene, one junction end is altered; a read error may explain this. The V call is TRBV2, the J call TRBJ1-2; weak D call: TRBD1 (5 bases). Germline V gene sequence: CDR1 SNHLY, CDR2 FYNNEI. This CDR3 contains 14 residues. DNA of the CDR3: TGTGCCAGAGACAGTCCCGGCGGGAACTATGGCTACGCCTTC. Protein product: CARDSPGGNYGYAF.

V gene TRBV6-5 combines with J gene TRBJ2-5, with 10 bases fitting TRBD2. The V and J ends lost 7 bases and 5 bases, in that order; junction bases with no gene match: 10. Germline CDR1 is MNHEY and CDR2 is SVGAGI. This CDR3 region has 15 residues. CDR3: CASIKAGGDYETQYF. Written as DNA, the CDR3 is TGTGCCAGCATAAAAGCGGGGGGGGACTATGAGACCCAGTACTTC.